The sample holds a few counts of the clone carrying this T cell receptor beta chain. The antigen is not known. Time point indicated: blood at routine non-recurrence follow-up after resection. TCRdb re-analysed the 5' RACE reads in MiXCR, keeping a single row per CDR3 protein. The profile shows over 40,000 distinct CDR3 sequences, 12% of them singletons. These data are taken from a study of spatial heterogeneity in lung cancer. Study-wide results and limits: Blood contained ubiquitous expanded tumor TCRs more at resection than at follow-up.

Germline V gives CDR1 SEHNR, CDR2 FQNEAQ (reference sequence). V lost 7 bases, J lost 4 bases, and 14 bases lay in between. The CDR3 sequence is 14 residues long. The rearrangement joins TRBV7-9 to TRBJ2-1; D gene ambiguous. The receptor was derived from a male donor with early-stage non-small cell lung cancer. The sequencing used PBMCs, collected at follow-up. The CDR3 DNA is TGTGCCAGCATCCAGCCGACGCGGTACAATGAGCAGTTCTTC. This translates into CASIQPTRYNEQFF.